These T cell receptor beta chains were read from a single sample in a study of T cells in Graves' hyperthyroidism and ophthalmopathy. TCRdb itself ran the multiplex PCR reads through MiXCR, one entry per CDR3 protein. The sample has under 650,000 distinct CDR3 sequences, around 15% seen once. Sequenced input: blood. Receptor source: a woman in her twenties or thirties with Graves' hyperthyroidism. Each CDR3 is given with its conserved first and last residue. A D gene is named only where the DNA matches it firmly. Some rows have no size entry. The others give once, few or many, or a class for an expanded clone.

>NA|few|TRBV5-1|TRBJ2-7
CASSSPGFSSYEQYF
TGCGCCAGCAGTTCGCCCGGATTCAGCTCCTACGAGCAGTACTTC
>TRBD2|many|TRBV20-1|TRBJ2-3
CSARLAGAGSGDTQYF
TGCAGTGCTAGACTAGCGGGAGCGGGGAGTGGGGATACGCAGTATTTT
>TRBD2|NA|TRBV4-1|TRBJ2-1
CASSQPRAGGNEQFF
TGCGCCAGCAGCCAGCCGCGAGCGGGAGGCAATGAGCAGTTCTTC
>NA|NA|TRBV5-1|TRBJ2-2
CASSPFMGTGELFF
TGCGCCAGCAGCCCTTTCATGGGCACCGGGGAGCTGTTTTTT
>NA|NA|TRBV5-6|TRBJ1-1
CASSLWSTEAFF
TGTGCCAGCAGCTTGTGGAGCACTGAAGCTTTCTTT
>NA|many|TRBV12-3/TRBV12-4|TRBJ2-7
CASSLTGGRGEQYF
TGTGCCAGCAGCCTTACCGGCGGGCGAGGCGAGCAGTACTTC
>TRBD1|many|TRBV28|TRBJ2-4
CASSLGTGVGFLAKNIQYF
TGTGCCAGCAGTTTGGGGACAGGGGTTGGTTTTCTAGCCAAAAACATTCAGTACTTC
>TRBD2|NA|TRBV5-1|TRBJ2-3
CASSLGLVGNSTQYF
TGCGCCAGCAGCCTGGGACTAGTGGGAAACAGTACGCAGTATTTT
>TRBD1|NA|TRBV5-5|TRBJ1-3
CASSFYMDRGGNTIYF
TGTGCCAGCAGCTTTTACATGGACAGGGGGGGAAACACCATATATTTT
>TRBD2|NA|TRBV14|TRBJ2-1
CASSLAGLVYEQFF
TGTGCCAGCAGCCTAGCGGGTTTGGTTTATGAGCAGTTCTTC
>NA|NA|TRBV6-2/TRBV6-3|TRBJ2-1
CASEIAGLTNEQFF
TGTGCCAGTGAAATCGCTGGGCTTACAAATGAGCAGTTCTTC
>TRBD1|NA|TRBV30|TRBJ2-3
CAWSDPDRGFSTDTQYF
TGTGCCTGGAGTGACCCTGACAGGGGCTTTAGCACAGATACGCAGTATTTT
>TRBD2|NA|TRBV7-9|TRBJ2-3
CASSLASGMDTQYF
TGTGCCAGCAGTCTCGCAAGCGGGATGGATACGCAGTATTTT